This T cell receptor beta chain was observed in a study of blood T cell repertoires in COVID-19. About the study: Whether acute or convalescent, the COVID-19 samples came from the United States, Italy and Spain.

Original analysis: By means of reference gene primer amplification, nucleated cell counts were estimated. The data were produced by immunoSEQ multiplex PCR, yet TCRdb's version contains in-frame clones alone and is incomplete. From that table come the V and J calls and clone size; the DNA was used to work out D and trimming. Here the sample spans 210,000 or so clones, over 75% being singletons. Trimming removed 0 bases from V and 1 base from J, with 6 bases in between. This CDR3 is built from 14 residues. Germline V gives CDR1 SGHTA, CDR2 FQGTGA. Participants' reported clinical history set cohort assignment.

The sequence was obtained from a woman in her twenties or thirties who had been exposed to COVID-19. The sample was PBMCs or T cells enriched from blood (not recorded which). V gene TRBV7-3 combines with J gene TRBJ1-1; D not resolved. As DNA, the CDR3 is TGTGCCAGCAGCTTAACCCACGGGAACACTGAAGCTTTCTTT. Amino acids: CASSLTHGNTEAFF.